This TCR beta chain appears in the sequencing data of a study of siplizumab effects on memory and regulatory T cells. General observations from the study: Suppressive capability of dividing Tregs from siplizumab cultures went unverified. Unstimulated subsets contained matches for only a minor fraction of alloreactive clones. There appeared to be greater diversity in naive T cells than in memory cells, and naive T cells seemed major contributors to the alloresponse. Versus over 25% in controls, the mappable alloreactive CD4+ clones averaged roughly 69% Treg-derived with siplizumab.

Only in-frame clones appear in the TCRdb table, and some are missing; sequencing was by immunoSEQ multiplex PCR. The sample includes tens of thousands of clones, about 91% seen only once; the top ten take approximately 1.5%. V was shortened by 6 bases and J by 3 bases, with 6 bases between the two germline ends. The CDR3 runs to 11 residues. Per germline, CDR1 MNHEY and CDR2 SVGAGI. This clone was observed a handful of times. Its target is not known. The sequenced sample consisted of Tregs sorted from blood. This chain links TRBV6-5 with TRBJ2-7, with D uncertain. This sequence was found in a human donor in good health. CDR3 sequence: CASRGFYEQYF. The CDR3 nucleotides read TGTGCCAGCAGAGGGTTCTACGAGCAGTACTTC.